A few counts support the clone carrying this T cell receptor (beta chain). As yet, its antigen is unknown. These data belong to a study of blood T cells in healthy people across ages. Study outcomes and limitations: Roughly linear declines in TCR beta diversity per million T cells occurred with age.

With a J-beta primer mix and a sample-barcoded 5' primer, a second PCR ran about 6 to 11 cycles. One entry per CDR3 protein, called by TCRdb with MiXCR from the 5' RACE reads. This repertoire shows around 850,000 distinct CDR3 sequences, under 40% found once; its top ten account for about an eighth. Germline CDR1 LGHNA, CDR2 YNFKEQ. The CDR3 has 14 residues. Trimming removed 1 base from V and 8 bases from J, with 12 bases in between. The TCR comes from a man aged 18-30 years in good health. J is TRBJ2-1 and V is TRBV4-2, with D unresolved. The sample was blood. CDR3 sequence (DNA): TGTGCCAGCAGCCAAGCAAGAGGTGGACATGAGCAGTTCTTC. This encodes CASSQARGGHEQFF.